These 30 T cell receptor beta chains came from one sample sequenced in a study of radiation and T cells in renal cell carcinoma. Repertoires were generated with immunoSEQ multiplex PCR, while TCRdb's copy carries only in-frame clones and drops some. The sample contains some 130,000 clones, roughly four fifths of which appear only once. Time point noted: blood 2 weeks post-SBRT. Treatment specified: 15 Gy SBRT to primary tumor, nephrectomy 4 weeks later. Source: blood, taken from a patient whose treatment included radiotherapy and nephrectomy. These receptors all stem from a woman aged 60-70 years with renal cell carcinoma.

The CDR3 nucleotides are TGCAGCGTTGAGGGAGGGGCTAACTATGGCTACACCTTC. Amino acid sequence: CSVEGGANYGYTF. The J gene is TRBJ1-2, the V gene TRBV29-1, with D perhaps matching TRBD1 (5 bases). The CDR3 is 13 amino acids. The germline V gene encodes CDR1 SQVTM and CDR2 ANQGSEA. Trimming took off 3 bases at V and 0 bases at J, with 8 bases between the two ends.

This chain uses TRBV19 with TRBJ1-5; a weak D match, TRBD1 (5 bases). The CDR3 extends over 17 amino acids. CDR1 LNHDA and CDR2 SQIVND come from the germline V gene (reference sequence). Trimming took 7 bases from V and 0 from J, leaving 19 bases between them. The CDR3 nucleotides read TGTGCCAGTACCGCCTCCCCGGGGGGACTTAGCAATCAGCCCCAGCATTTT. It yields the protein CASTASPGGLSNQPQHF.

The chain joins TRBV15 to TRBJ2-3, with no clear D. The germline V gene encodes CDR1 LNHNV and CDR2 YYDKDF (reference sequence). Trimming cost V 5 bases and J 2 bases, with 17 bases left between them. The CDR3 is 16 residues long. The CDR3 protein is CATSLRTGLFTDTQYF. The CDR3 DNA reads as TGTGCCACCAGCCTGAGAACCGGGCTCTTCACAGATACGCAGTATTTT.

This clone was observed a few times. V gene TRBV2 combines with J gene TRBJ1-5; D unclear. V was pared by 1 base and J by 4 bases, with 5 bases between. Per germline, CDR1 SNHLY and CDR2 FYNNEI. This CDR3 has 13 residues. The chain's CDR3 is CASSEVGNQPQHF. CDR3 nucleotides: TGTGCCAGCAGTGAAGTGGGGAATCAGCCCCAGCATTTT.

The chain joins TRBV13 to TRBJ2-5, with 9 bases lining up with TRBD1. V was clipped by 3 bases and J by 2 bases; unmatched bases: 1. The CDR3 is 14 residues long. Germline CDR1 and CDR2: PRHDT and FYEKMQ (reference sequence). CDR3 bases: TGTGCCAGCAGCTTGGGGACAGGGCAAGAGACCCAGTACTTC. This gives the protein CASSLGTGQETQYF.

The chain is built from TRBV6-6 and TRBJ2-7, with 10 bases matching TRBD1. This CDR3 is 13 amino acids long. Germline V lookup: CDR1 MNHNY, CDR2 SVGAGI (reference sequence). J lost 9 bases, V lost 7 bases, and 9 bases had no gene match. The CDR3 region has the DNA TGTGCCAGCACCACGGGGGACAGGGGTGTGCAGTACTTC. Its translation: CASTTGDRGVQYF.

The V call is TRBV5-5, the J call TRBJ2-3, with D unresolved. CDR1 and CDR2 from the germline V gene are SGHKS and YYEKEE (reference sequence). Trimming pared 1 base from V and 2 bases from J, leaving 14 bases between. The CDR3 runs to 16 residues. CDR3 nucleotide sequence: TGTGCCAGCAGCTTGAGCATGCCATCGAACACAGATACGCAGTATTTT. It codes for CASSLSMPSNTDTQYF.

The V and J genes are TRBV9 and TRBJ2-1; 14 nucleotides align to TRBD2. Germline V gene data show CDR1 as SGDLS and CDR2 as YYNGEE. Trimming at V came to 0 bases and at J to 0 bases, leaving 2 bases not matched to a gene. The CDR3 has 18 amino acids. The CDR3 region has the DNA TGTGCCAGCAGCGTAGGACTAGCGGGGGGGATCTCCTACAATGAGCAGTTCTTC. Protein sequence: CASSVGLAGGISYNEQFF.

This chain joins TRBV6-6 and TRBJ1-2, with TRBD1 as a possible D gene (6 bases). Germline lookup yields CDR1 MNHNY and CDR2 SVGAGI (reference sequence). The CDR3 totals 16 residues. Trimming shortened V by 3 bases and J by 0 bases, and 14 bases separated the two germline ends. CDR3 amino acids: CASSYGGAPTNYGYTF. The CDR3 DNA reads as TGTGCCAGCAGTTATGGGGGGGCCCCGACTAACTATGGCTACACCTTC.

The CDR3 sequence: CASSPALAGGGEQFF. In nucleotides, the CDR3 is TGTGCCAGTAGTCCCGCACTAGCGGGAGGTGGTGAGCAGTTCTTC. V gene TRBV19 combines with J gene TRBJ2-1; 12 nucleotides match TRBD2. From germline, CDR1 is LNHDA and CDR2 SQIVND (reference sequence). Trimming took 5 bases from V and 9 from J; bases not matched to a gene: 8. The CDR3 has 15 amino acids.

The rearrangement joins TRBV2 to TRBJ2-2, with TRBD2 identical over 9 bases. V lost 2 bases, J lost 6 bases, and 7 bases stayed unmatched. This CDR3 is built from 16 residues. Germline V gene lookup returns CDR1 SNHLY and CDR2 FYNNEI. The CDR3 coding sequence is TGTGCCAGCAGTGAAATCGTAGCGGGAGCATCCGGGGAGCTGTTTTTT. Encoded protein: CASSEIVAGASGELFF.

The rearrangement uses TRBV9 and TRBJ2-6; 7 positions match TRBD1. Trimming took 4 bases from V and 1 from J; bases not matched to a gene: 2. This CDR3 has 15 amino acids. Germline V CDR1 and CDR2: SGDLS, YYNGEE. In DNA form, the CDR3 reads TGTGCCAGCAGCCTACAGGGGTCTGGGGCCAACGTCCTGACTTTC. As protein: CASSLQGSGANVLTF.

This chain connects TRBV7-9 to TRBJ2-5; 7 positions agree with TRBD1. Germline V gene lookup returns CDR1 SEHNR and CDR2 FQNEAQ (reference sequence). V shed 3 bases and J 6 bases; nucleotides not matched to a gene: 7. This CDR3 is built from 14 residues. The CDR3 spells CASSFAGGKQTQYF. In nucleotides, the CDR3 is TGTGCCAGCAGCTTTGCAGGGGGTAAACAGACCCAGTACTTC.

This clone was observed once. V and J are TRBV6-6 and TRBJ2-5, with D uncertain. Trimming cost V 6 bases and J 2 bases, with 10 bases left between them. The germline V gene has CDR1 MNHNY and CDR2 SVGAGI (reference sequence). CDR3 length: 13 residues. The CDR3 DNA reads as TGTGCCAGCAGACAACAAGCTCAAGAGACCCAGTACTTC. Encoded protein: CASRQQAQETQYF.

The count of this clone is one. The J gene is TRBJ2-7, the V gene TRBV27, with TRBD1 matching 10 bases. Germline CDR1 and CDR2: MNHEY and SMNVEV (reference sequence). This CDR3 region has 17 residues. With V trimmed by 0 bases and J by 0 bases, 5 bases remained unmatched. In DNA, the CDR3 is TGTGCCAGCAGTTTATCCCCCAGGACAGGGGGCTCCTACGAGCAGTACTTC. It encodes CASSLSPRTGGSYEQYF.

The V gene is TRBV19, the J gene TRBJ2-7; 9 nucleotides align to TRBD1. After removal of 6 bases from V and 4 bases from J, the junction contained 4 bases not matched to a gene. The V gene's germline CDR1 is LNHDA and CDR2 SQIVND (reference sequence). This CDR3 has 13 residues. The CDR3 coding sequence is TGTGCCAGTAGGAAGGGACAGGGTTACGAGCAGTACTTC. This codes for CASRKGQGYEQYF.

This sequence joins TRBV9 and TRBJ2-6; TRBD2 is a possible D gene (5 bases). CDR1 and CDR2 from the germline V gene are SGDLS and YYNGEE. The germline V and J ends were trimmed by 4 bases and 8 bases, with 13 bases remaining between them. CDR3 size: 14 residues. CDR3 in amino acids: CASSLNSGTNVLTF. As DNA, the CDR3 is TGTGCCAGCAGCCTCAACTCCGGGACCAACGTCCTGACTTTC.

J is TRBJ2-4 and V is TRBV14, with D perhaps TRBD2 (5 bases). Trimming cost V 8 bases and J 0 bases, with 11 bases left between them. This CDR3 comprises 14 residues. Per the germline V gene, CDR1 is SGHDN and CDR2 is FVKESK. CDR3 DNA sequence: TGTGCCAGCGGGGAGTTCGGAGCCAAAAACATTCAGTACTTC. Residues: CASGEFGAKNIQYF.

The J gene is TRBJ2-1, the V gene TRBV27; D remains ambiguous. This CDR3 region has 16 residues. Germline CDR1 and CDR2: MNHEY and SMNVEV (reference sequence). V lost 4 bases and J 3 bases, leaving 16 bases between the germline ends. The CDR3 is CASSSPFPWGYNEQFF. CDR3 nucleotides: TGTGCCAGCAGTTCCCCTTTCCCTTGGGGCTACAATGAGCAGTTCTTC.

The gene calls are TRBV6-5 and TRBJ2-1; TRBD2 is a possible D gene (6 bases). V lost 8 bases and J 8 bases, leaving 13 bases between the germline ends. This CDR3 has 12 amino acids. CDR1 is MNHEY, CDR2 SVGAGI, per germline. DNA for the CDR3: TGTGCCAGCCGGGGCGGGGTCCATGAGCAGTTCTTC. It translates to CASRGGVHEQFF.

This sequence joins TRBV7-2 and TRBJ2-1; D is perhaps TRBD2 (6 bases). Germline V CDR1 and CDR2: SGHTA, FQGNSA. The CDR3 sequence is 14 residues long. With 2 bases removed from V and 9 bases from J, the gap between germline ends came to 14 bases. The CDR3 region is CASSLRVRRVEQFF. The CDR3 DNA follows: TGTGCCAGCAGCTTAAGGGTTAGGAGGGTTGAGCAGTTCTTC.

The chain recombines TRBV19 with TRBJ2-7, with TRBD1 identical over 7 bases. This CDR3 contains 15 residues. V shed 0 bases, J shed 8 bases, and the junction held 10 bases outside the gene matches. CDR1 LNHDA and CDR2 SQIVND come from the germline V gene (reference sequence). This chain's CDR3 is CASSIDGGQLLKQYF. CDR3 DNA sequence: TGTGCCAGTAGTATAGATGGGGGACAGCTCCTCAAGCAGTACTTC.

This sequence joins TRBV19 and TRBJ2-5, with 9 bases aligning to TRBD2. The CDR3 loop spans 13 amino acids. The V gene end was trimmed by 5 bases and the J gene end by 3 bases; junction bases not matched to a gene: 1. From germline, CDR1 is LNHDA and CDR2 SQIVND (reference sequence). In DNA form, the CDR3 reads TGTGCCAGTAGTTCTAGCGGGGAAGAGACCCAGTACTTC. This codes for CASSSSGEETQYF. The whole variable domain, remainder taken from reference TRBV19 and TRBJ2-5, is DGGITQSPKYLFRKEGQNVTLSCEQNLNHDAMYWYRQDPGQGLRLIYYSQIVNDFQKGDIAEGYSVSREKKESFPLTVTSAQKNPTAFYLCASSSSGEETQYFGPGTRLLVL.

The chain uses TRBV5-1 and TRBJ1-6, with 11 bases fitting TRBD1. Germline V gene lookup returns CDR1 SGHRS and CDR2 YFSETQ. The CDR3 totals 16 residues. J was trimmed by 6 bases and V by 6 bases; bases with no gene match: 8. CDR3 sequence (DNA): TGCGCCAGCACGGGACAGGGGGATTACGGTAATTCACCCCTCCACTTT. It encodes CASTGQGDYGNSPLHF.

CDR3 coding DNA: TGTGCCAGCAGCGACACCAATCGGGGGGTTTCGCGAAGCTACACCTTC. It codes for CASSDTNRGVSRSYTF. The gene calls are TRBV7-9 and TRBJ1-2, with TRBD1 as a possible D gene (5 bases). The CDR3 spans 16 residues. Germline CDR1 and CDR2: SEHNR and FQNEAQ (reference sequence). Trimming cost V 5 bases and J 9 bases, with 25 bases left between them.

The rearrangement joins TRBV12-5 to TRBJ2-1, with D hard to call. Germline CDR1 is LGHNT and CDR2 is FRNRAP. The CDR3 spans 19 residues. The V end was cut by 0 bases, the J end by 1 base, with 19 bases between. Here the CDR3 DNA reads TGTGCTAGTGGTTTGGTGAGTTTAAGGGATGGTCGGTCCTACAATGAGCAGTTCTTC. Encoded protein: CASGLVSLRDGRSYNEQFF.

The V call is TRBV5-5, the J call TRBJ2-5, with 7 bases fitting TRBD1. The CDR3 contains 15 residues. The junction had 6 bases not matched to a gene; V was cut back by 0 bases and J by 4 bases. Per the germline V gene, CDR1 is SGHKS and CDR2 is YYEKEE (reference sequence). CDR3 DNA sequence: TGTGCCAGCAGCTTGGCCGGGACAGAAAGAGAGACCCAGTACTTC. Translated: CASSLAGTERETQYF.

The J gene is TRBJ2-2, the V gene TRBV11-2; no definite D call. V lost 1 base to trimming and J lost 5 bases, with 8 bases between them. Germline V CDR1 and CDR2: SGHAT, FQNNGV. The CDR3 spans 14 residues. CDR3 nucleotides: TGTGCCAGCAGCTTAGGCCCAAATACCGGGGAGCTGTTTTTT. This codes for CASSLGPNTGELFF.

CDR3 DNA sequence: TGTGCCAGCAGCGAATTCGTGAGCCCCGGGGAGCTGTTTTTT. This gives the protein CASSEFVSPGELFF. The chain has TRBV9 and TRBJ2-2; D unresolved. V dropped 3 bases and J dropped 6 bases, with 12 bases sitting between them. Germline CDR1 reads SGDLS; CDR2 reads YYNGEE. There are 14 residues in the CDR3.

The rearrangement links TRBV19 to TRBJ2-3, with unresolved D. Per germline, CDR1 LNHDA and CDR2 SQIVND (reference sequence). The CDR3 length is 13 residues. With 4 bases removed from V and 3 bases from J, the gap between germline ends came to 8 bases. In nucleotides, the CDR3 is TGTGCCAGTAGTACCCTCAGTACAGATACGCAGTATTTT. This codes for CASSTLSTDTQYF.